These 13 T cell receptor beta chains were sequenced from one sample in a study of CD8 T cells in Susac syndrome. RNA amounts of roughly 0.45 to 1 ug underwent reverse transcription with random hexamers. TCRdb reanalysed the immunoSEQ multiplex PCR reads using MiXCR and keeps one entry per CDR3 protein. The data hold 45,000 to 55,000 distinct CDR3 sequences, with roughly 93% observed a single time. The sequenced sample was CD8+ T cells from PBMCs. Source of these receptors: a human donor in good health.

This rearrangement joins TRBV6-5 to TRBJ1-5; D is undetermined. There are 14 residues in the CDR3. Germline CDR1 is MNHEY and CDR2 is SVGAGI. Trimming left V 5 bases short and J 2 bases short, with 10 bases between. The CDR3 here is CASSTHTGNQPQHF. The CDR3 bases are TGTGCCAGCAGTACACATACCGGCAATCAGCCCCAGCATTTT.

V gene TRBV5-1 combines with J gene TRBJ2-1; the match to TRBD1 covers 10 bases. Trimming cost V 5 bases and J 7 bases; bases outside gene matches: 9. Germline CDR1 SGHRS, CDR2 YFSETQ. This CDR3 is 15 amino acids long. CDR3 nucleotide sequence: TGCGCCAGCAGTACCGGGACAGGGGTTTTTAATGAGCAGTTCTTC. It codes for CASSTGTGVFNEQFF.

V and J are TRBV7-6 and TRBJ2-2, with TRBD2 identical over 9 bases. Germline values: CDR1 SGHVS, CDR2 FNYEAQ. V lost 3 bases and J lost 5; bases outside the gene matches: 4. This CDR3 contains 15 residues. The CDR3 nucleotides are TGTGCCAGCAGCTTTAGCGGGAGTAGTACCGGGGAGCTGTTTTTT. This codes for CASSFSGSSTGELFF.

This clonotype was seen just once. The rearrangement joins TRBV5-8 to TRBJ1-1, with no clear D. The CDR3 loop spans 10 amino acids. Between the trimmed V and J ends, which lost 2 bases and 9 bases, there was a span of 5 bases. Germline lookup yields CDR1 SGHTS and CDR2 YDEGEE. The CDR3 reads CASSLIQAFF. CDR3 nucleotide sequence: TGTGCCAGCAGCTTAATTCAAGCTTTCTTT.

This chain connects TRBV11-1 to TRBJ2-7, with 8 bases identical to TRBD2. Germline CDR1 is SGHAT and CDR2 is FQDESV (reference sequence). The length of the CDR3 is 13 residues. J lost 3 bases, V lost 5 bases, and 3 bases had no gene match. DNA of the CDR3: TGTGCCAGCAGCATTACTAGCGGCTACGAGCAGTACTTC. This translates into CASSITSGYEQYF.

This chain joins TRBV29-1 and TRBJ2-7; D is possibly TRBD1 or TRBD2 (6 bases each). The V gene's germline CDR1 is SQVTM and CDR2 ANQGSEA. Trimming stripped 1 base from V and 6 bases from J, with 16 bases between. The CDR3 covers 14 residues. The CDR3 here is CSVEVGGADIEQYF. CDR3 nucleotides: TGCAGCGTTGAAGTCGGGGGCGCCGATATCGAGCAGTACTTC.

V gene TRBV12-3 or TRBV12-4 combines with J gene TRBJ2-5; TRBD2 agrees at 12 bases. This CDR3 is 17 amino acids long. J gave up 5 bases and V 2 bases, and 9 bases lay outside the gene matches. The CDR3 region is CASSLLAGGPLRETQYF. The CDR3 DNA reads TGTGCCAGCAGTTTACTAGCGGGAGGGCCTCTTCGGGAGACCCAGTACTTC.

The rearrangement links TRBV5-6 to TRBJ2-1, with unresolved D. Per the germline V gene, CDR1 is SGHDT and CDR2 is YYEEEE. V lost 2 bases and J lost 5, with 5 bases in between. The CDR3 consists of 12 residues. The CDR3 protein is CASSFGNNEQFF. The DNA for the CDR3 is TGTGCCAGCAGCTTTGGGAACAATGAGCAGTTCTTC.

This chain joins TRBV3-1 and TRBJ1-3; 9 nucleotides match TRBD1. CDR3 length equals 19 residues. Germline CDR1 LGHDT, CDR2 YNNKEL (reference sequence). V was clipped by 4 bases and J by 2 bases; unmatched bases: 15. The CDR3: CASSPRQGEAMITGNTIYF. CDR3 nucleotides: TGTGCCAGCAGCCCCCGACAGGGGGAAGCTATGATTACTGGAAACACCATATATTTT.

The gene calls are TRBV6-1 and TRBJ2-1, with D possibly called TRBD1 or TRBD2 (5 bases each). In germline, CDR1 is MNHNS, CDR2 SASEGT. CDR3 length: 15 residues. The ends were cut back, 5 bases at V and 3 bases at J, with 14 bases in the middle. CDR3 coding DNA: TGTGCCAGCAGTCCCGGGACGGTTTTCTACAATGAGCAGTTCTTC. Protein product: CASSPGTVFYNEQFF.

The chain uses TRBV6-6 and TRBJ1-4; D is uncertain. Germline V gene data show CDR1 as MNHNY and CDR2 as SVGAGI (reference sequence). This CDR3 region has 13 residues. Trimming shortened V by 11 bases and J by 6 bases, and 16 bases separated the two germline ends. The chain's CDR3 is CAGRSVRDEKLFF. In DNA, the CDR3 is TGTGCCGGTCGTTCGGTCCGGGATGAAAAACTGTTTTTT.

This clonotype has only a few counts. The genes are TRBV5-6 and TRBJ2-1, with 11 bases that match TRBD2. The germline V gene has CDR1 SGHDT and CDR2 YYEEEE. CDR3 length: 15 amino acids. Trimming took 4 bases from V and 4 from J; bases not matched to a gene: 4. CDR3 residues: CASSPLAGGYNEQFF. The CDR3 region has the DNA TGTGCCAGCAGCCCCCTAGCGGGAGGTTACAATGAGCAGTTCTTC.

The genes are TRBV7-2 and TRBJ1-2; D remains unclear. The germline gives CDR1 SGHTA, CDR2 FQGNSA. Trimming stripped 5 bases from V and 5 bases from J, with 6 bases between. This CDR3 region has 11 residues. CDR3 sequence reads: CASSLEYGYTF. The CDR3 DNA reads as TGTGCCAGCAGCCTAGAGTATGGCTACACCTTC. Supplemented by reference TRBV7-2 and TRBJ1-2, the full variable domain reads GAGVSQSPSNKVTEKGKDVELRCDPISGHTALYWYRQSLGQGLEFLIYFQGNSAPDKSGLPSDRFSAERTGGSVSTLTIQRTQQEDSAVYLCASSLEYGYTFGSGTRLTVV.